The 5 T cell receptor beta chains reported below all come from one sample, sequenced in a study of PD-1 blockade in classical Hodgkin lymphoma. Using immunoSEQ multiplex PCR, the repertoire was profiled, and TCRdb retains in-frame clones only, with some absent. This table has 20,000 to 25,000 clones, 75% to 90% appearing once. Documented time point: cycle 4 day 1 (C4D1), after 5 to 7 weeks of nivolumab. All the patients suffered relapse after autologous stem cell transplantation, and brentuximab vedotin exposure differed. The study purified CD4+ T cells from thawed PBMCs using magnetic negative selection. Material: CD4+ T cells from blood, obtained before the fourth cycle of nivolumab. The receptor set was obtained from a human donor with classical Hodgkin lymphoma.

The chain is built from TRBV10-3 and TRBJ2-3; weak D call: TRBD2 (6 bases). CDR3 size: 13 residues. Germline assignment: CDR1 ENHRY and CDR2 SYGVKD. Trimming removed 6 bases at V and 1 base at J, with 8 bases between. CDR3 in amino acids: CAISLAGTDTQYF. In nucleotides, the CDR3 is TGTGCCATCAGCTTAGCGGGCACAGATACGCAGTATTTT.

The CDR3 region is CASSSPTGMAYEQYF. The CDR3, as DNA: TGTGCCAGCAGTTCTCCGACAGGGATGGCCTACGAGCAGTACTTC. The V and J genes are TRBV6-5 and TRBJ2-7; 7 positions match TRBD1. The CDR3 is made up of 15 amino acids. J lost 2 bases, V lost 4 bases, and 8 bases had no gene match. Per the germline V gene, CDR1 is MNHEY and CDR2 is SVGAGI.

The genes are TRBV19 and TRBJ1-1; 7 bases agree with TRBD1. The CDR3 consists of 14 residues. The germline CDR1 and CDR2 sequences are LNHDA and SQIVND (reference sequence). Losses at the gene ends were 5 bases for V and 6 bases for J; bases not matched to a gene: 9. The CDR3 DNA reads as TGTGCCAGTAGTCCCCTAGACAGGGACGCTGAAGCTTTCTTT. Translated: CASSPLDRDAEAFF. The full variable domain, in which reference TRBV19 and TRBJ1-1 provide the parts outside the CDR3, is DGGITQSPKYLFRKEGQNVTLSCEQNLNHDAMYWYRQDPGQGLRLIYYSQIVNDFQKGDIAEGYSVSREKKESFPLTVTSAQKNPTAFYLCASSPLDRDAEAFFGQGTRLTVV.

V and J are TRBV19 and TRBJ1-2; 7 bases match TRBD1. CDR1 is LNHDA, CDR2 SQIVND, per germline (reference sequence). The CDR3 runs to 16 residues. Trimming cost V 7 bases and J 5 bases; bases outside gene matches: 16. The CDR3 region is CASNKAGTEAWYGYTF. CDR3 sequence (DNA): TGTGCCAGTAACAAGGCCGGGACAGAAGCGTGGTATGGCTACACCTTC.

About this clone itself: Additional DNA sequences in this sample encode the identical CDR3. The chain uses TRBV9 and TRBJ2-3; D is unclear. Trimming pared 2 bases from V and 1 base from J, leaving 5 bases between. This CDR3 has 13 residues. The germline V gene has CDR1 SGDLS and CDR2 YYNGEE. The CDR3 region is CASSVGGTDTQYF. In DNA, the CDR3 is TGTGCCAGCAGCGTCGGCGGCACAGATACGCAGTATTTT.